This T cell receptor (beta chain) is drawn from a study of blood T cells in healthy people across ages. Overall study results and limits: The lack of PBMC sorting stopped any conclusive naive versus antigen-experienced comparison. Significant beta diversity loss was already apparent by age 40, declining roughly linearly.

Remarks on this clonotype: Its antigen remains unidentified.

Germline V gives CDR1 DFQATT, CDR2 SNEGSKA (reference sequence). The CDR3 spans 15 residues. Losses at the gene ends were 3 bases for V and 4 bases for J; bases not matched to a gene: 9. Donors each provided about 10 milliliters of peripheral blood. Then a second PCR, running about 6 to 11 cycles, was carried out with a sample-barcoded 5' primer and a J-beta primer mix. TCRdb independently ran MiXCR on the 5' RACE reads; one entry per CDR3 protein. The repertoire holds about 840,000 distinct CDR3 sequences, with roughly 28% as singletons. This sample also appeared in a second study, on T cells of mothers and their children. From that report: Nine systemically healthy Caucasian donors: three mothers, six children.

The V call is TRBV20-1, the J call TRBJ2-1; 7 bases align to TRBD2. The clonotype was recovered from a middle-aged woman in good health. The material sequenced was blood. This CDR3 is CSARSGLGPYNEQFF. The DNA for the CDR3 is TGCAGTGCTAGGTCCGGACTAGGGCCATACAATGAGCAGTTCTTC.